This T cell receptor (beta chain) was sequenced in a study of CD8 T cells in Susac syndrome. RNA amounts of about 0.5 to 1 ug underwent reverse transcription with random hexamers. With immunoSEQ multiplex PCR, TCR beta CDR3 was amplified across 54 Vbeta and 13 Jbeta. Each CDR3 protein is one row after TCRdb ran MiXCR on the immunoSEQ multiplex PCR reads. The table has some 140,000 distinct CDR3 sequences, 91% seen once; the top ten hold around 0.24%. Findings of the study overall: As acknowledged by the study, its TCR sequencing and HLA analysis included a relatively small number of individuals.

V was pared by 2 bases and J by 3 bases, with 23 bases between. The CDR3 is 18 residues long. The V gene's germline CDR1 is MNHEY and CDR2 SVGAGI. Details on this clonotype: Its target is not known.

This receptor was identified in a human donor with multiple sclerosis. Sequences were obtained from CD8+ T cells from PBMCs. The chain combines TRBV6-5 with TRBJ2-7; no clear D gene. This CDR3 reads CASSYPPGWGGPVYEQYF. The CDR3 bases are TGTGCCAGCAGTTACCCGCCCGGGTGGGGTGGCCCTGTCTACGAGCAGTACTTC.